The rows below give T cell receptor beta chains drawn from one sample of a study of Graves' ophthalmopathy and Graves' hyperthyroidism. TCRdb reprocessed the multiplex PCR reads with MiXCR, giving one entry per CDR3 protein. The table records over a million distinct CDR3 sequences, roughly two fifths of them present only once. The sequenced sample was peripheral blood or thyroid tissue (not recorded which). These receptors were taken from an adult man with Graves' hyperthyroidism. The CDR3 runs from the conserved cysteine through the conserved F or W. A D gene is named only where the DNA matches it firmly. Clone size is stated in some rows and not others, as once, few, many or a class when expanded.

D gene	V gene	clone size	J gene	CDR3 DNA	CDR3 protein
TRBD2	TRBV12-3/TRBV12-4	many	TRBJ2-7	TGTGCCAGCAGTCTAGCGGGGGGCTACGAGCAGTACTTC	CASSLAGGYEQYF
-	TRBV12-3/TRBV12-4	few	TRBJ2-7	TGTGCCAGCAGTTTTGGGGACCCAGAGCAGTACTTC	CASSFGDPEQYF
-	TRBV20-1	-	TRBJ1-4	TGCAGTGCTAGAGACGAAGGGGATAATGAAAAACTGTTTTTT	CSARDEGDNEKLFF
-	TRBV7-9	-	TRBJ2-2	TGTGCCAGCCAATCTGTGCGGGCTTACACCGGGGAGCTGCTTTTT	CASQSVRAYTGELLF
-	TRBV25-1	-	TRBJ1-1	TGTGCCAGCCGAACATCGGGACGTGGAAGAGCCACTGAAGCTTTCTTT	CASRTSGRGRATEAFF
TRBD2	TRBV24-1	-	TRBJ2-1	TGTGCCACCAGTGACAGAGATGGGACTAGCGGGAGTTATGAGCAGTTCTTC	CATSDRDGTSGSYEQFF
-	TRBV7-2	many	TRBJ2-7	TGTGCCAGCAGCTCGGCGATCGAGCAGTACTTC	CASSSAIEQYF
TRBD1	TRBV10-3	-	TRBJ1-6	TGTGCCAGCAGTTACAGGGGGACCCATAGCTCCTATAATTCACCCCTCCACTTT	CASSYRGTHSSYNSPLHF
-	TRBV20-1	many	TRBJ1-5	TGCAGTGCTAGAGCCCCAAGGGACCGACAGCTTCAGCCCCAGCATTTT	CSARAPRDRQLQPQHF
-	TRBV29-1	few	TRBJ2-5	TGCAGCGTTAGTGGGGGGAAGGAGACCCAGTACTTC	CSVSGGKETQYF
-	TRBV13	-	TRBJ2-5	TGTGCCAGCAGCCCTAGAAAAGGTGGAGAGACCCAGTACTTC	CASSPRKGGETQYF